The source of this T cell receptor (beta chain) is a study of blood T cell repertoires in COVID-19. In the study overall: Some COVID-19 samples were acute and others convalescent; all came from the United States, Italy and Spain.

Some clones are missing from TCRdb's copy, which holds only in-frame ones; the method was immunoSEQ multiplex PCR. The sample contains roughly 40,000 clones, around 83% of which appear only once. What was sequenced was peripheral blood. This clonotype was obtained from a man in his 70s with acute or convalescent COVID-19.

CDR3 loop: CASSFSGRSYEQYF. CDR3 in DNA: TGTGCCAGCAGTTTCAGCGGGAGGAGCTACGAGCAGTACTTC. The rearrangement links TRBV28 to TRBJ2-7; 9 nucleotides match TRBD2. The V gene's germline CDR1 is MDHEN and CDR2 SYDVKM. Trimming at V came to 3 bases and at J to 3 bases, leaving 3 bases not matched to a gene. CDR3 length: 14 residues.